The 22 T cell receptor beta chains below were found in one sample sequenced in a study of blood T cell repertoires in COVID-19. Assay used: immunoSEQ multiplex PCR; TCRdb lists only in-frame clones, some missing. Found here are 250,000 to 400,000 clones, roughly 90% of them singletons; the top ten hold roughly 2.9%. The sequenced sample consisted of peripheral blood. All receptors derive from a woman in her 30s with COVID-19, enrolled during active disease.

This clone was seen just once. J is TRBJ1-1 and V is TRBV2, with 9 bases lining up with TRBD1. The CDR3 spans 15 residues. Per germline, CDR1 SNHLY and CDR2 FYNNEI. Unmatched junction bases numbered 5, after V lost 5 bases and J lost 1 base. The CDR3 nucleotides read TGTGCCAGCAGTCGACAGGGGGGGAAGAACACTGAAGCTTTCTTT. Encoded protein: CASSRQGGKNTEAFF.

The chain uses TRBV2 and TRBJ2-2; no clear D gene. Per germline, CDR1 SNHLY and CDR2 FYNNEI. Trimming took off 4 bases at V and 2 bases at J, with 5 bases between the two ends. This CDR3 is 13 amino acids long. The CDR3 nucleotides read TGTGCCAGCAGTGGGCCCAACACCGGGGAGCTGTTTTTT. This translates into CASSGPNTGELFF.

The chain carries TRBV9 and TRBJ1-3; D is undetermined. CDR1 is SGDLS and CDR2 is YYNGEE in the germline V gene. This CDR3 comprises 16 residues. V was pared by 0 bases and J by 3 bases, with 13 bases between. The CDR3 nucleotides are TGTGCCAGCAGCGTAGACGGTACGGGGAATGGAAACACCATATATTTT. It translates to CASSVDGTGNGNTIYF.

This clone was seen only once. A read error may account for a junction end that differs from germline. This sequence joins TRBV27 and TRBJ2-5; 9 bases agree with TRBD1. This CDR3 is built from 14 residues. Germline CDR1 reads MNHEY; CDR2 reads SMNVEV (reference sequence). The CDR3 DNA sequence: TGTGCCAGCAGACCGGGACAGGGCCAACAGACCCAGTACTTC. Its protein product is CASRPGQGQQTQYF.

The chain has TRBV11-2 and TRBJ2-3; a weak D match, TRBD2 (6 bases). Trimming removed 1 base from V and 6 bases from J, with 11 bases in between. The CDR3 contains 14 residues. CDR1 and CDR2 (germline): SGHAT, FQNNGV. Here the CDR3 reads CASSLGGTPDTQYF. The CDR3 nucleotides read TGTGCCAGCAGCTTAGGAGGGACTCCCGATACGCAGTATTTT.

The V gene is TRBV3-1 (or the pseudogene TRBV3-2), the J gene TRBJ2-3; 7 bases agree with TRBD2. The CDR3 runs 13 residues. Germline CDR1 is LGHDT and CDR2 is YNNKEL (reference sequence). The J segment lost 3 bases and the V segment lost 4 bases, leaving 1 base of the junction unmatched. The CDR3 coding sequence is TGTGCCAGCAGCCCGCGGGGGACAGATACGCAGTATTTT. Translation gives CASSPRGTDTQYF.

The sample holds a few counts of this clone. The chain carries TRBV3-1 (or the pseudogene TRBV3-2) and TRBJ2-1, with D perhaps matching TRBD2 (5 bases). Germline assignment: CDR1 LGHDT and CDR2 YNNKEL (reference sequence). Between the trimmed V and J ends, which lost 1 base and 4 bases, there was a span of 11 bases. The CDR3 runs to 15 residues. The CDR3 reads CASSQASGAYNEQFF. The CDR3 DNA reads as TGTGCCAGCAGCCAAGCAAGCGGTGCTTACAATGAGCAGTTCTTC.

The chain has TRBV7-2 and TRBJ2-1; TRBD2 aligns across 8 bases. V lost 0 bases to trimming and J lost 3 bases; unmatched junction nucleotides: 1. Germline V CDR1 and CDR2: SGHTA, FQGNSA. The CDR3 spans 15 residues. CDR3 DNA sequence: TGTGCCAGCAGCTTAGCTCTAGCGGGCTACAATGAGCAGTTCTTC. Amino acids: CASSLALAGYNEQFF.

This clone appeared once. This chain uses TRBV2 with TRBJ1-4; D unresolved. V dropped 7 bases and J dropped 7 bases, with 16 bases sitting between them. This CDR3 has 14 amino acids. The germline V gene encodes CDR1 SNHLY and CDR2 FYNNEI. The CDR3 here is CASTRSNRGEKLFF. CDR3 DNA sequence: TGTGCCAGCACGCGGTCCAATCGGGGTGAAAAACTGTTTTTT.

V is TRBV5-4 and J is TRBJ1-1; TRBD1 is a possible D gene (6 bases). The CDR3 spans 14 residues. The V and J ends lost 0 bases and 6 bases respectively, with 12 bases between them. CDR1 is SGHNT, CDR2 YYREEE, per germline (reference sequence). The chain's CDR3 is CASSLGAAGAEAFF. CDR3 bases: TGTGCCAGCAGCTTGGGCGCGGCAGGGGCTGAAGCTTTCTTT.

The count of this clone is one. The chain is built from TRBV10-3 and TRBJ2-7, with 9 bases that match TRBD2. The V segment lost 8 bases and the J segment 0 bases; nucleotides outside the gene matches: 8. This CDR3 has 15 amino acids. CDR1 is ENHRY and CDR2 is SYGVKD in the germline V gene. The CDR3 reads CAIARDSGSSYEQYF. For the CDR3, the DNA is TGTGCCATCGCAAGGGATAGCGGGAGCTCCTACGAGCAGTACTTC.

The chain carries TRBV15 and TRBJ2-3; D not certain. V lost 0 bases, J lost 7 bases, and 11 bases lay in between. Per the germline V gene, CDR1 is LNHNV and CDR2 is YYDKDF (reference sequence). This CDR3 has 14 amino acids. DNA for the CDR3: TGTGCCACCAGCAGAGATAAGGCGGCATATACGCAGTATTTT. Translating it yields CATSRDKAAYTQYF.

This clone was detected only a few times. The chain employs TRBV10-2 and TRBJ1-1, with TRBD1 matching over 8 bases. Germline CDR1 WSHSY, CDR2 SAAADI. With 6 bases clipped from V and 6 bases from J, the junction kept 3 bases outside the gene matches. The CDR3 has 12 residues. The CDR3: CASSQQGAEAFF. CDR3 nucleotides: TGCGCCAGCAGCCAACAGGGGGCTGAAGCTTTCTTT.

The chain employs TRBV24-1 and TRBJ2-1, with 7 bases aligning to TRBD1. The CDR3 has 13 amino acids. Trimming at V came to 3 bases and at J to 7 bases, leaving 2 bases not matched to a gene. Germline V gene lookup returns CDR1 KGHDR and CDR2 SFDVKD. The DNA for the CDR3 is TGTGCCACCAGTGATACAGGGGAAAATGAGCAGTTCTTC. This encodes CATSDTGENEQFF.

CDR3 bases: TGTGCCAGCAGTTTGGAACTAGCGGGAGTCAATGAGCAGTTCTTC. Protein product: CASSLELAGVNEQFF. The V and J genes are TRBV28 and TRBJ2-1; TRBD2 matches at 11 bases. CDR1 MDHEN and CDR2 SYDVKM come from the germline V gene. The CDR3 runs to 15 residues. Losses at the gene ends were 3 bases for V and 6 bases for J; bases not matched to a gene: 4.

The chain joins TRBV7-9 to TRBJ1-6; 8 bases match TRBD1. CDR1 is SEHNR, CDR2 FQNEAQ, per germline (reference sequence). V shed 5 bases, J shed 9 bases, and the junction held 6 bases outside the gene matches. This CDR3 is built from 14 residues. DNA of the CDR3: TGTGCCAGCAGCCCCCCAGGGGGCGTTTCACCCCTCCACTTT. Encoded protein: CASSPPGGVSPLHF.

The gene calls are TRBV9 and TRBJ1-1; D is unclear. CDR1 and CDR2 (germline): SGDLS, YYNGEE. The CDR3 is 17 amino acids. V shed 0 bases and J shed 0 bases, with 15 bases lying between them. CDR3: CASSVESTVEVNTEAFF. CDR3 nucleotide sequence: TGTGCCAGCAGCGTAGAATCAACAGTGGAAGTGAACACTGAAGCTTTCTTT.

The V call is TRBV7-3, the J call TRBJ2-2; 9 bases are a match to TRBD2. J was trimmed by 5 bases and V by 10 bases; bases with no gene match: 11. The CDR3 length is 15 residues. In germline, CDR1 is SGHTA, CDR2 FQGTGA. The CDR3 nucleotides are TGTGCCACCCGGGCTAGCGGGATCGGTACCGGGGAGCTGTTTTTT. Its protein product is CATRASGIGTGELFF.

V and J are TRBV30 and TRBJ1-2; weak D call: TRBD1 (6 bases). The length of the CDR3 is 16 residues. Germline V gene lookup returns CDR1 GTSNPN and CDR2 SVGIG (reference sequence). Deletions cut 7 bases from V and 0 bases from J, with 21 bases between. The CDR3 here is CAYTGGRGRANYGYTF. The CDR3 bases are TGTGCCTATACGGGGGGCAGGGGTCGAGCTAACTATGGCTACACCTTC.

CDR3 in DNA: TGTGCCAGCAGCTCCAATCCTAGCGGGAGAACCTACGAGCAGTACTTC. It is translated as CASSSNPSGRTYEQYF. This sequence joins TRBV5-4 and TRBJ2-7; 10 bases agree with TRBD2. This CDR3 contains 16 residues. V lost 3 bases and J lost 2; bases outside the gene matches: 8. Germline CDR1 is SGHNT and CDR2 is YYREEE (reference sequence).

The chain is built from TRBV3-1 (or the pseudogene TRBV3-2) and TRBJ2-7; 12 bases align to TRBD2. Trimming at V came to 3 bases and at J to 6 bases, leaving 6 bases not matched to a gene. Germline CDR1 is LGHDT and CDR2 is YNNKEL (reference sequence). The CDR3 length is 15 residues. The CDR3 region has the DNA TGTGCCAGCAGCCAGATGACTAGCGGGAGTAGCGAGCAGTACTTC. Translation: CASSQMTSGSSEQYF.

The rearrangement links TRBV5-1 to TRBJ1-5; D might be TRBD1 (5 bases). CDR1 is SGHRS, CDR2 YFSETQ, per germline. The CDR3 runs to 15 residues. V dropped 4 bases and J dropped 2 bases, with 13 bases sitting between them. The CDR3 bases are TGCGCCAGCAGCCCCAGTGCGGGGGGCAATCAGCCCCAGCATTTT. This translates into CASSPSAGGNQPQHF.